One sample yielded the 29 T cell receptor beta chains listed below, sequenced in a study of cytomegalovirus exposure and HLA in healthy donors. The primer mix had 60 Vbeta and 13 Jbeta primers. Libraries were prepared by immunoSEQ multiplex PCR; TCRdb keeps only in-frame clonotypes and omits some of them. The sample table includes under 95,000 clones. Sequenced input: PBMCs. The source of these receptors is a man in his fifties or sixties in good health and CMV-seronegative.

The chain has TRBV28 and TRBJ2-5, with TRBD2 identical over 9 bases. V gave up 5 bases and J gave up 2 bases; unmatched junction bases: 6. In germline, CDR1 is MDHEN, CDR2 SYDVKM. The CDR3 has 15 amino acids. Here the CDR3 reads CASSNWRGGQETQYF. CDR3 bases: TGTGCCAGCAGTAATTGGCGGGGGGGACAAGAGACCCAGTACTTC.

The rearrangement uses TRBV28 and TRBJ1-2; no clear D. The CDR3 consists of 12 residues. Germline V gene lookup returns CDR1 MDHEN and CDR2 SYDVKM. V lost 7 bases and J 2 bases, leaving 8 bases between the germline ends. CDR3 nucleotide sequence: TGTGCCAGCAATGGCAGGAACTATGGCTACACCTTC. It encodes CASNGRNYGYTF.

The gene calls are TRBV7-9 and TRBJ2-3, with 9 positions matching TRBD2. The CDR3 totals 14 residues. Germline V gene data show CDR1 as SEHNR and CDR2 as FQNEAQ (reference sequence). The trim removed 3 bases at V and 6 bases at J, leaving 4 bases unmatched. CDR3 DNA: TGTGCCAGCAGCTTTAGCGGGGGTCAGGATACGCAGTATTTT. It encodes CASSFSGGQDTQYF.

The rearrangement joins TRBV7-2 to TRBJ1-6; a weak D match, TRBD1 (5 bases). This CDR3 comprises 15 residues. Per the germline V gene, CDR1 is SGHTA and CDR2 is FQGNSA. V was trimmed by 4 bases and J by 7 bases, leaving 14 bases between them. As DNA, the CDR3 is TGTGCCAGCAGCTCCGAAGACAGTGGGAATTCACCCCTCCACTTT. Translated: CASSSEDSGNSPLHF.

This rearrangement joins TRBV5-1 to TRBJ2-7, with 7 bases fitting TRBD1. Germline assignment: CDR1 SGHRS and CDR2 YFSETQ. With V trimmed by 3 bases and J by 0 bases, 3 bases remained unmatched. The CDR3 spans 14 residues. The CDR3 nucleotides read TGCGCCAGCAGCTGGGACAGCAGCTCCTACGAGCAGTACTTC. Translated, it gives CASSWDSSSYEQYF.

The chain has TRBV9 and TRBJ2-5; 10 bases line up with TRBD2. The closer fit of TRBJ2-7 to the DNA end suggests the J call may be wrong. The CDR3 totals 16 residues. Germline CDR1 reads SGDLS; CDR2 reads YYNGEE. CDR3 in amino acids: CASSVGTSGYSYEQYF. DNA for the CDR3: TGTGCCAGCAGCGTAGGGACTAGCGGATACTCCTACGAGCAGTACTTC.

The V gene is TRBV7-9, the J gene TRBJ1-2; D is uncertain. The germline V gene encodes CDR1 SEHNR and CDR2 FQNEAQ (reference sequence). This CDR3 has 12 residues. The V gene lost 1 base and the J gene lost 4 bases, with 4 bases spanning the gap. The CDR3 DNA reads TGTGCCAGCAGCTTAGATAGCTATGGCTACACCTTC. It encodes CASSLDSYGYTF.

The CDR3 bases are TGCGCCAGCAGCCAAGTCGGAGGGTCCTATGGCTACACCTTC. Protein sequence: CASSQVGGSYGYTF. The rearrangement links TRBV4-1 to TRBJ1-2, with no clear D. CDR3 length: 14 amino acids. Germline loops: CDR1 MGHRA, CDR2 YSYEKL. The V end was cut by 1 base, the J end by 4 bases, with 10 bases between.

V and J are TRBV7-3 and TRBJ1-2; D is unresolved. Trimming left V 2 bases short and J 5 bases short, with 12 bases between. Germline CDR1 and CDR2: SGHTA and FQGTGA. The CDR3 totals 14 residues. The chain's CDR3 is CASSLGGDGYGYTF. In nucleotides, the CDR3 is TGTGCCAGCAGCTTAGGCGGGGATGGGTATGGCTACACCTTC.

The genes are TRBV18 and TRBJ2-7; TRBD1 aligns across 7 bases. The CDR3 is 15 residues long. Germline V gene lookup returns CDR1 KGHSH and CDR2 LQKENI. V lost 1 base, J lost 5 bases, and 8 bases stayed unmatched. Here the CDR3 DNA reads TGTGCCAGCTCACCACAGCCAGGGGGATATGACGAGCAGTACTTC. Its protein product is CASSPQPGGYDEQYF.

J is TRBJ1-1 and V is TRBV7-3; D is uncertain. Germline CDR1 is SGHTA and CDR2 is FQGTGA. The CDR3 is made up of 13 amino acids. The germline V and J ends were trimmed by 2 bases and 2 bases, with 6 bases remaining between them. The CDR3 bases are TGTGCCAGCAGCTTATCAGGCAACACTGAAGCTTTCTTT. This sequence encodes CASSLSGNTEAFF. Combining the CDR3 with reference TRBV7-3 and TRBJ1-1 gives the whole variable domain GAGVSQTPSNKVTEKGKYVELRCDPISGHTALYWYRQSLGQGPEFLIYFQGTGAADDSGLPNDRFFAVRPEGSVSTLKIQRTERGDSAVYLCASSLSGNTEAFFGQGTRLTVV.

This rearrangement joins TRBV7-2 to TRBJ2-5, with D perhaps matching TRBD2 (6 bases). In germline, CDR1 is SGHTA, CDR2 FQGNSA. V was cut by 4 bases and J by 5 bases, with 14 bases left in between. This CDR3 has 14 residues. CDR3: CASSSPLAEETQYF. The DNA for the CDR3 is TGTGCCAGCAGCTCACCACTAGCCGAGGAGACCCAGTACTTC.

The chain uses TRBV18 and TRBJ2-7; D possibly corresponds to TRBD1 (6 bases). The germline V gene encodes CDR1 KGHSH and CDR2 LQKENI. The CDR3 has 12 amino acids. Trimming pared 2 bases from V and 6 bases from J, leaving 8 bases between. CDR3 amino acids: CASSPARGEQYF. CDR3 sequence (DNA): TGTGCCAGCTCACCAGCCAGGGGCGAGCAGTACTTC.

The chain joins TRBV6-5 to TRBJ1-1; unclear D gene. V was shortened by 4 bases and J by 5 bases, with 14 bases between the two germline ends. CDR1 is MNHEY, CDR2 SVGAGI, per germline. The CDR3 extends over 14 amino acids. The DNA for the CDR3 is TGTGCCAGCAGTTCTGGAGGGCTTCGGACTGAAGCTTTCTTT. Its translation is CASSSGGLRTEAFF.

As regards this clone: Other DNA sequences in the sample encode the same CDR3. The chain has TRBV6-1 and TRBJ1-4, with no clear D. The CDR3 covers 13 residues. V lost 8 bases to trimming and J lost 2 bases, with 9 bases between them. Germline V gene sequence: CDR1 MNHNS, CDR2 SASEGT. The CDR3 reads CASVEGTNEKLFF. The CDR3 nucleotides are TGTGCCAGCGTTGAGGGCACTAATGAAAAACTGTTTTTT.

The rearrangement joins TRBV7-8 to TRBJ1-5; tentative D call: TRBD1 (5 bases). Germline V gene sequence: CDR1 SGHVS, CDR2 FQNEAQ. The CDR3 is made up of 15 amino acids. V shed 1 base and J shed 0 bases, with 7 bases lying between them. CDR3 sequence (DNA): TGTGCCAGCAGCTTAGGACAGAGTAGCAATCAGCCCCAGCATTTT. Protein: CASSLGQSSNQPQHF.

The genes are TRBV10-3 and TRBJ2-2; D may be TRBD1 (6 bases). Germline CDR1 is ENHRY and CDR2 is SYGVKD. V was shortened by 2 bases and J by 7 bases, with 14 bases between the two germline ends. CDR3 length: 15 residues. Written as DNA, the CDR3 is TGTGCCATCAGTGAGACCCCGACAGGTTTCGGGGAGCTGTTTTTT. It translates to CAISETPTGFGELFF.

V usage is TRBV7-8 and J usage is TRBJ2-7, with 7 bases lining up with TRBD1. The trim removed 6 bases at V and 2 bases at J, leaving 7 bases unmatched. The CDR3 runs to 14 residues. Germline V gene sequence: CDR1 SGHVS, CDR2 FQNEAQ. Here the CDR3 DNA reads TGTGCCAGCAGATCAAGACAGGGTACCTACGAGCAGTACTTC. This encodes CASRSRQGTYEQYF.

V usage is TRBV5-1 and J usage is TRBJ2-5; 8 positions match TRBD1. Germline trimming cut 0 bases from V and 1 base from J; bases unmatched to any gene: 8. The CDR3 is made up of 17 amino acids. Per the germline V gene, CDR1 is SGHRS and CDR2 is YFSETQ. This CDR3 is CASSLGGQGASQETQYF. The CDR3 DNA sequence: TGCGCCAGCAGCTTGGGGGGGCAGGGGGCAAGCCAAGAGACCCAGTACTTC.

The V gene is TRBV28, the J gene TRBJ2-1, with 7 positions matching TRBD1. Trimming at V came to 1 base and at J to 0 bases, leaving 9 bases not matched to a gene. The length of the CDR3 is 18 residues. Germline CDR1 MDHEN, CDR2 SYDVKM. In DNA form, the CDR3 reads TGTGCCAGCAGTTTATTTAACTTGGGACAGAGCTCCTACAATGAGCAGTTCTTC. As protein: CASSLFNLGQSSYNEQFF.

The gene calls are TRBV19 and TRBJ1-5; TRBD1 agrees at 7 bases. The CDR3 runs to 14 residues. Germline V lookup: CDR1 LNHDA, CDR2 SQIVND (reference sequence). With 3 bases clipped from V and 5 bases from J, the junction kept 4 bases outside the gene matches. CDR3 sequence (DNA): TGTGCCAGTAGTATGGGACAGTCTGATCAGCCCCAGCATTTT. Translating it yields CASSMGQSDQPQHF.

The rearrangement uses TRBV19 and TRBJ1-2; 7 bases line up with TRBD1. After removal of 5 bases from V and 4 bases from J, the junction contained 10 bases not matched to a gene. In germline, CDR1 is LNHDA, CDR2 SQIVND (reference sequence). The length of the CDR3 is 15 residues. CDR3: CASSLRQGSIYGYTF. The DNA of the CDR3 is TGTGCCAGTAGTCTTAGACAGGGATCTATCTATGGCTACACCTTC.

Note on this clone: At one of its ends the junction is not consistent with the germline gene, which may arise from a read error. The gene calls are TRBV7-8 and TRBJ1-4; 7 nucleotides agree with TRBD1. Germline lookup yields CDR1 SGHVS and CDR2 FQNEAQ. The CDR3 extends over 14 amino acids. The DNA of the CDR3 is TGTGCCAGCAGCTTATCCGGGACAGCGGAAAAACCGTTTTTT. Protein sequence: CASSLSGTAEKPFF.

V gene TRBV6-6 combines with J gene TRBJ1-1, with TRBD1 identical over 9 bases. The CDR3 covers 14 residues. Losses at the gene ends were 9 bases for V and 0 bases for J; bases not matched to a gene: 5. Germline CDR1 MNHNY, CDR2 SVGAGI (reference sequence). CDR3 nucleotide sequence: TGTGCCAGTCGACAGGGGGGGATGAACACTGAAGCTTTCTTT. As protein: CASRQGGMNTEAFF.

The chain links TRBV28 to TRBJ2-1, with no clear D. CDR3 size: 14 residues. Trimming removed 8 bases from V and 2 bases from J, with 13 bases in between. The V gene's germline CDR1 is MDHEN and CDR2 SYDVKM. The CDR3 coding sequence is TGTGCCAGCCCTCCAGCGCCTGCCTACAATGAGCAGTTCTTC. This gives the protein CASPPAPAYNEQFF.

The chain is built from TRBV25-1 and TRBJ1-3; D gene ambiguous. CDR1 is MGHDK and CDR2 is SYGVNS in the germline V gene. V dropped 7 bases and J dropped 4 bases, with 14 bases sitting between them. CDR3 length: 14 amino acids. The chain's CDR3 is CASKLGSGGNTIYF. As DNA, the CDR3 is TGTGCCAGCAAATTGGGATCGGGAGGAAACACCATATATTTT.

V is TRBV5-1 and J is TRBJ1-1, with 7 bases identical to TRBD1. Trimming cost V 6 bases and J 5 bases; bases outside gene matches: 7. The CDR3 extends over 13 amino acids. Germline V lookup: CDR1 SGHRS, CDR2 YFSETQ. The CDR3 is CASNLQGRTEAFF. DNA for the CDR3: TGCGCCAGCAACTTACAGGGGAGGACTGAAGCTTTCTTT.

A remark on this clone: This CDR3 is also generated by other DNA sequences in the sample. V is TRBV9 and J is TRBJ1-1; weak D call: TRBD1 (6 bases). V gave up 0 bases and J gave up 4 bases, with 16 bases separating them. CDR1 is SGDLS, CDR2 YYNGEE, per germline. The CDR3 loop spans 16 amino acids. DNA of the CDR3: TGTGCCAGCAGCGTAGCGGATGGGGTAGGGGGCACTGAAGCTTTCTTT. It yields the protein CASSVADGVGGTEAFF.

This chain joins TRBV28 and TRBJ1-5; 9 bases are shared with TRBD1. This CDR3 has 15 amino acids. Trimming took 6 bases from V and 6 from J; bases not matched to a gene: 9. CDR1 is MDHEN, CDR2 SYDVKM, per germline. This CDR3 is CASRPTGGSGQPQHF. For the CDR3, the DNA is TGTGCCAGCAGACCAACAGGGGGCTCGGGTCAGCCCCAGCATTTT.